The 16 T cell receptor beta chains given below trace back to one sample, sequenced in a study of cytomegalovirus exposure and HLA in healthy donors. PCR employed 60 Vbeta and 13 Jbeta primers. The table came from immunoSEQ multiplex PCR; TCRdb's copy has only in-frame clones and leaves some out. This table holds about 130,000 clones, about 74% found once. Sequencing input: PBMCs. These receptors came from a woman aged 45-60 years in good health and CMV-seropositive.

The chain uses TRBV7-9 and TRBJ1-2, with D possibly being TRBD1 (6 bases). Germline V CDR1 and CDR2: SEHNR, FQNEAQ (reference sequence). With 5 bases removed from V and 13 bases from J, the gap between germline ends came to 14 bases. The length of the CDR3 is 11 residues. The chain's CDR3 is CASSLTTGTTF. Here the CDR3 DNA reads TGTGCCAGCAGCCTGACGACAGGAACCACCTTC.

This chain connects TRBV7-9 to TRBJ2-7; D possibly corresponds to TRBD2 (6 bases). Germline CDR1 reads SEHNR; CDR2 reads FQNEAQ (reference sequence). The ends were cut back, 3 bases at V and 3 bases at J, with 15 bases in the middle. CDR3 length: 15 residues. The CDR3 is CASSLSGTLFYEQYF. The CDR3 nucleotides are TGTGCCAGCAGCTTGTCCGGGACTCTATTCTACGAGCAGTACTTC.

The chain joins TRBV11-2 to TRBJ2-2; weak D call: TRBD2 (5 bases). V was clipped by 1 base and J by 3 bases, with 18 bases between them. Germline V gene lookup returns CDR1 SGHAT and CDR2 FQNNGV. The CDR3 covers 18 residues. The CDR3 bases are TGTGCCAGCAGCTTAGGATTCCAAAAGACTACTCACACCGGGGAGCTGTTTTTT. Protein product: CASSLGFQKTTHTGELFF. The full variable domain, with the rest looked up from reference TRBV11-2 and TRBJ2-2, is EAGVAQSPRYKIIEKRQSVAFWCNPISGHATLYWYQQILGQGPKLLIQFQNNGVVDDSQLPKDRFSAERLKGVDSTLKIQPAKLEDSAVYLCASSLGFQKTTHTGELFFGEGSRLTVL.

The genes are TRBV4-1 and TRBJ2-7, with 11 positions matching TRBD2. The CDR3 sequence is 17 residues long. Germline-derived CDR1 and CDR2 are MGHRA and YSYEKL. The V and J ends lost 0 bases and 5 bases, in that order; junction bases with no gene match: 9. This CDR3 is CASSQEVPLAGGHEQYF. In DNA form, the CDR3 reads TGCGCCAGCAGCCAAGAGGTCCCCCTAGCGGGGGGTCACGAGCAGTACTTC.

This sequence joins TRBV27 and TRBJ2-7; D is possibly TRBD2 (5 bases). CDR1 is MNHEY and CDR2 is SMNVEV in the germline V gene (reference sequence). The CDR3 is 11 residues long. Trimming pared 11 bases from V and 1 base from J, leaving 9 bases between. CDR3 sequence (DNA): TGTGCCGTCTCGGGGTCCTACGAGCAGTACTTC. Protein product: CAVSGSYEQYF.

This clone has just one count. The rearrangement joins TRBV4-1 to TRBJ1-4; possibly TRBD1 for D (6 bases). Germline V CDR1 and CDR2: MGHRA, YSYEKL. With 11 bases removed from V and 4 bases from J, the gap between germline ends came to 20 bases. This CDR3 has 15 residues. The CDR3, as DNA: TGCGCCCGAGGGGAGGGAGGGGGGTGTAATGAAAAACTGTTTTTT. Protein: CARGEGGGCNEKLFF.

J is TRBJ2-7 and V is TRBV7-6; 10 bases align to TRBD1. The CDR3 contains 14 residues. With V trimmed by 5 bases and J by 5 bases, 6 bases remained unmatched. Germline V lookup: CDR1 SGHVS, CDR2 FNYEAQ. The CDR3 DNA follows: TGTGCCAGCAGCCACCGACAGGGGGCCCACGAGCAGTACTTC. This encodes CASSHRQGAHEQYF. The variable domain in full, completed from reference TRBV7-6 and TRBJ2-7, reads GAGVSQSPRYKVTKRGQDVALRCDPISGHVSLYWYRQALGQGPEFLTYFNYEAQQDKSGLPNDRFSAERPEGSISTLTIQRTEQRDSAMYRCASSHRQGAHEQYFGPGTRLTVT.

J is TRBJ1-1 and V is TRBV27, with 8 bases that match TRBD1. The CDR3 is 13 residues long. Germline V lookup: CDR1 MNHEY, CDR2 SMNVEV (reference sequence). V lost 1 base, J lost 10 bases, and 5 bases stayed unmatched. CDR3 DNA: TGTGCCAGCAGTTTATTAGACGGACAGGGAGCTTTCTTT. Translated: CASSLLDGQGAFF.

The chain joins TRBV18 to TRBJ1-1; D is unclear. CDR1 KGHSH and CDR2 LQKENI come from the germline V gene. Trimming stripped 0 bases from V and 0 bases from J, with 11 bases between. This CDR3 contains 16 residues. In DNA, the CDR3 is TGTGCCAGCTCACCACCGGGCCGGATGTTGAACACTGAAGCTTTCTTT. Its translation: CASSPPGRMLNTEAFF.

This chain links TRBV5-1 with TRBJ2-7, with a tentative D call TRBD1 (6 bases). CDR3 size: 14 residues. The germline V gene has CDR1 SGHRS and CDR2 YFSETQ. The V and J ends lost 2 bases and 1 base respectively, with 10 bases between them. CDR3 DNA: TGCGCCAGCAGCTTACTGGACAGTTCCTACGAGCAGTACTTC. It yields the protein CASSLLDSSYEQYF.

The V gene is TRBV7-2, the J gene TRBJ2-2; 7 bases align to TRBD1. Trimming at V came to 3 bases and at J to 3 bases, leaving 4 bases not matched to a gene. CDR1 is SGHTA and CDR2 is FQGNSA in the germline V gene. This CDR3 spans 15 amino acids. The CDR3 region is CASSFRTGHTGELFF. DNA for the CDR3: TGTGCCAGCAGCTTCAGGACAGGACACACCGGGGAGCTGTTTTTT. The full variable domain, rest sourced from reference TRBV7-2 and TRBJ2-2, is GAGVSQSPSNKVTEKGKDVELRCDPISGHTALYWYRQSLGQGLEFLIYFQGNSAPDKSGLPSDRFSAERTGGSVSTLTIQRTQQEDSAVYLCASSFRTGHTGELFFGEGSRLTVL.

The V and J genes are TRBV13 and TRBJ1-3; a weak D match, TRBD1 (5 bases). This CDR3 comprises 14 residues. Germline CDR1 reads PRHDT; CDR2 reads FYEKMQ (reference sequence). The ends were cut back, 4 bases at V and 3 bases at J, with 10 bases in the middle. The CDR3 sequence is CASSSSQGGNTIYF. The CDR3, as DNA: TGTGCCAGCAGCTCTTCGCAGGGTGGAAACACCATATATTTT.

This clone came up once. This chain connects TRBV29-1 to TRBJ2-5; 7 bases line up with TRBD2. TRBJ2-7 matches the DNA end more closely, so the J call is doubtful. Germline CDR1 reads SQVTM; CDR2 reads ANQGSEA. The CDR3 has 13 residues. The CDR3 reads CSVIGQGGYEQYF. DNA for the CDR3: TGCAGCGTTATCGGGCAGGGAGGGTACGAGCAGTACTTC.

The chain uses TRBV7-2 and TRBJ1-2, with 10 bases aligning to TRBD1. The CDR3 contains 14 residues. The trim removed 4 bases at V and 8 bases at J, leaving 7 bases unmatched. Germline CDR1 reads SGHTA; CDR2 reads FQGNSA. The CDR3 here is CASSYPGTGVGYTF. The DNA of the CDR3 is TGTGCCAGCAGCTACCCCGGGACAGGGGTCGGCTACACCTTC.

The chain has TRBV7-2 and TRBJ2-1; 8 positions match TRBD1. The CDR3 is 17 amino acids. Trimming cost V 2 bases and J 3 bases; bases outside gene matches: 9. CDR1 and CDR2 from the germline V gene are SGHTA and FQGNSA. The CDR3 loop is CASSLRGGTGGYNEQFF. DNA for the CDR3: TGTGCCAGCAGCTTACGAGGGGGGACAGGAGGCTACAATGAGCAGTTCTTC.

V is TRBV4-3 and J is TRBJ2-3, with TRBD1 matching 10 bases. Per germline, CDR1 LGHNA and CDR2 YSLEER. The V gene end was trimmed by 0 bases and the J gene end by 2 bases; junction bases not matched to a gene: 11. The CDR3 has 19 amino acids. This chain's CDR3 is CASSQDPGQGIQYTDTQYF. Written as DNA, the CDR3 is TGCGCCAGCAGCCAAGATCCGGGACAGGGGATTCAGTACACAGATACGCAGTATTTT.